The rows below give T cell receptor beta chains drawn from one sample of a study of OX40 agonist ivuxolimab in advanced cancers. The protocol was immunoSEQ multiplex PCR, while the TCRdb copy is restricted to in-frame clones and leaves out a portion. Of about 73,000 clones listed, just under 90% are singletons. The sequencing here drew on CD4+ or CD8+ T cells sorted from blood, taken in a trial of the OX40 agonist ivuxolimab. The receptors originated from an adult with an advanced solid tumor such as melanoma, head and neck, liver or kidney cancer. Both conserved end residues are part of each CDR3. Each record gives: J gene, V gene, D gene, clone size, CDR3 DNA, CDR3 protein. A D gene is named only where the DNA matches it firmly. A clone size is listed for some rows: how often the clone was seen (once, few, many), or a class if it is expanded.

j_gene: TRBJ2-1; v_gene: TRBV7-3; d_gene: .; abundance: .; CDR3nt: TGTGCCAGCAGTCAGAGATACAATGAGCAGTTCTTC; CDR3aa: CASSQRYNEQFF
j_gene: TRBJ2-7; v_gene: TRBV9; d_gene: .; abundance: .; CDR3nt: TGTGCCAGCAGCGTAGTTGGGAGTTCGTACGAGCAGTACTTC; CDR3aa: CASSVVGSSYEQYF
j_gene: TRBJ2-3; v_gene: TRBV11-2; d_gene: TRBD2; abundance: .; CDR3nt: TGTGCCAGCAGCTTAGATGGGGGGGTCATCACAGATACGCAGTATTTT; CDR3aa: CASSLDGGVITDTQYF
j_gene: TRBJ1-2; v_gene: TRBV27; d_gene: .; abundance: .; CDR3nt: TGTGCCAGCAGTCACCGACAGGCACCTAACTATGGCTACACCTTC; CDR3aa: CASSHRQAPNYGYTF
j_gene: TRBJ1-2; v_gene: TRBV19; d_gene: TRBD1; abundance: .; CDR3nt: TGTGCCAGTAGTATGTCTTTAGGGGGCTTGGGTTATGGCTACACCTTC; CDR3aa: CASSMSLGGLGYGYTF
j_gene: TRBJ2-7; v_gene: TRBV27; d_gene: TRBD2; abundance: .; CDR3nt: TGTGCCAGCAAAGATCGAGCGGGGGGTTTTTATGAGCAGTACTTC; CDR3aa: CASKDRAGGFYEQYF
j_gene: TRBJ2-2; v_gene: TRBV5-4; d_gene: .; abundance: .; CDR3nt: TGTGCCAGCACCGCCCGGGTCGGGGAGCTGTTTTTT; CDR3aa: CASTARVGELFF
j_gene: TRBJ1-1; v_gene: TRBV29-1; d_gene: .; abundance: .; CDR3nt: TGCAGCGTTGAAGACAGCTCTTGGGGACCTGAAGCTTTCTTT; CDR3aa: CSVEDSSWGPEAFF
j_gene: TRBJ2-7; v_gene: TRBV7-9; d_gene: TRBD1; abundance: .; CDR3nt: TGTGCCAGCAGCGGACTAACCGGGACAGGGGGCACCTACGAGCAGTACTTC; CDR3aa: CASSGLTGTGGTYEQYF
j_gene: TRBJ2-3; v_gene: TRBV19; d_gene: .; abundance: .; CDR3nt: TGTGCCAGTAGGGAACTCGACGGGACTTGGGATACGCAGTATTTT; CDR3aa: CASRELDGTWDTQYF
j_gene: TRBJ2-5; v_gene: TRBV27; d_gene: .; abundance: .; CDR3nt: TGTGCCAGCAGTTTAAACGCGTTGGGGACCCAGTACTTC; CDR3aa: CASSLNALGTQYF
j_gene: TRBJ2-1; v_gene: TRBV28; d_gene: .; abundance: once; CDR3nt: TGTGCCAGCAGTTTAGTGGCGGCTATCTCCTACAATGAGCAGTTCTTC; CDR3aa: CASSLVAAISYNEQFF
j_gene: TRBJ1-2; v_gene: TRBV9; d_gene: .; abundance: .; CDR3nt: TGTGCCAGCAGCGTAGACGAGGGGGATGGCTACACCTTC; CDR3aa: CASSVDEGDGYTF
j_gene: TRBJ1-5; v_gene: TRBV5-1; d_gene: TRBD1; abundance: once; CDR3nt: TGCGCCAGCAGCCCGACAGGGAGTGTTTCTCAGCCCCAGCATTTT; CDR3aa: CASSPTGSVSQPQHF
j_gene: TRBJ2-6; v_gene: TRBV5-6; d_gene: TRBD1; abundance: .; CDR3nt: TGTGCCAGCAGCTCAGTACAGGGGACTGGGGCCAACGTCCTGACTTTC; CDR3aa: CASSSVQGTGANVLTF
j_gene: TRBJ2-7; v_gene: TRBV7-2; d_gene: .; abundance: .; CDR3nt: TGTGCCAGCAGCTTCGGGGTCTCCTACGAGCAGTACTTC; CDR3aa: CASSFGVSYEQYF
j_gene: TRBJ2-7; v_gene: TRBV5-1; d_gene: .; abundance: .; CDR3nt: TGCGCCAGCAGCTTGGTTACAGGGAAATTC; CDR3aa: CASSLVTGKF
j_gene: TRBJ2-7; v_gene: TRBV27; d_gene: TRBD1; abundance: once; CDR3nt: TGTGCCAGCACGGGACAGGGGGCCTACGAGCAGTACTTC; CDR3aa: CASTGQGAYEQYF
j_gene: TRBJ2-3; v_gene: TRBV19; d_gene: .; abundance: .; CDR3nt: TGTGCCAGTAGTATCTCTCAGTTCACAGATACGCAGTATTTT; CDR3aa: CASSISQFTDTQYF
j_gene: TRBJ2-1; v_gene: TRBV7-9; d_gene: .; abundance: .; CDR3nt: TGTGCCAGCAGCTTAGTCATTGAGCAGTTCTTC; CDR3aa: CASSLVIEQFF
j_gene: TRBJ1-2; v_gene: TRBV21-1; d_gene: .; abundance: .; CDR3nt: TGTGCCAGCCCTAACTATGGCTACACCTTC; CDR3aa: CASPNYGYTF
j_gene: TRBJ2-7; v_gene: TRBV28; d_gene: TRBD2; abundance: .; CDR3nt: TGTGCCAGCAGGCAATCCCCGGGACTAGAGTTTTCCGAGCAGTACTTC; CDR3aa: CASRQSPGLEFSEQYF
j_gene: TRBJ2-5; v_gene: TRBV7-9; d_gene: .; abundance: .; CDR3nt: TGTGCCAGCAGCCCCTCAGGGTCCGTGGAGACCCAGTACTTC; CDR3aa: CASSPSGSVETQYF
j_gene: TRBJ1-1; v_gene: TRBV19; d_gene: .; abundance: .; CDR3nt: TGTGCCAGTAGTTTCGGCCAGGGAGGGACTGAAGCTTTCTTT; CDR3aa: CASSFGQGGTEAFF
j_gene: TRBJ2-3; v_gene: TRBV6-4; d_gene: TRBD2; abundance: once; CDR3nt: TGTGCCAGCGGCCCGCTTCTAGCGGGACATCCAGATACGCAGTATTTT; CDR3aa: CASGPLLAGHPDTQYF
j_gene: TRBJ1-2; v_gene: TRBV6-6; d_gene: TRBD1; abundance: .; CDR3nt: TGTGCCAGCAGGAATGGGGACAGGGTGGGTGGCTACACCTTC; CDR3aa: CASRNGDRVGGYTF
j_gene: TRBJ2-1; v_gene: TRBV19; d_gene: .; abundance: .; CDR3nt: TGTGCCAGTAGTATCACGCGGAGACCCTACAATGAGCAGTTCTTC; CDR3aa: CASSITRRPYNEQFF
j_gene: TRBJ1-1; v_gene: TRBV30; d_gene: .; abundance: few; CDR3nt: TGTGCCTGGAGTGTGGCGGTGAACACTGAAGCTTTCTTT; CDR3aa: CAWSVAVNTEAFF
j_gene: TRBJ1-1; v_gene: TRBV27; d_gene: .; abundance: .; CDR3nt: TGTGCCAGCAGTTTTGGAGGGAACGCTGAAGCTTTCTTT; CDR3aa: CASSFGGNAEAFF
j_gene: TRBJ2-1; v_gene: TRBV4-1; d_gene: .; abundance: .; CDR3nt: TGCGCCAGCAGCCAAGGGAATGAGCAGTTCTTC; CDR3aa: CASSQGNEQFF
j_gene: TRBJ2-3; v_gene: TRBV6-4; d_gene: TRBD2; abundance: .; CDR3nt: TGTGCCAGCAGTCTAGCGGGGAGCACAGATACGCAGTATTTT; CDR3aa: CASSLAGSTDTQYF
j_gene: TRBJ2-1; v_gene: TRBV13; d_gene: .; abundance: .; CDR3nt: TGTGCCAGCAGCCCTATGAACAATGAGCAGTTCTTC; CDR3aa: CASSPMNNEQFF
j_gene: TRBJ2-7; v_gene: TRBV5-1; d_gene: TRBD1; abundance: .; CDR3nt: TGCGCCAGCAGCTTAGACAGGGCGGTCCCCTACGAGCAGTACTTC; CDR3aa: CASSLDRAVPYEQYF
j_gene: TRBJ1-2; v_gene: TRBV27; d_gene: .; abundance: .; CDR3nt: TGTGCCAGCAGCAGACAGGCCGCAGACTATGGCTACACCTTC; CDR3aa: CASSRQAADYGYTF
j_gene: TRBJ2-7; v_gene: TRBV28; d_gene: TRBD2; abundance: .; CDR3nt: TGTGCCAGCAGTGGGGGACTAGCGGGACCCTACGAGCAGTACTTC; CDR3aa: CASSGGLAGPYEQYF
j_gene: TRBJ1-1; v_gene: TRBV19; d_gene: .; abundance: .; CDR3nt: TGTGCCAGTAGTATCGTAGGTGGGAGCACTGAAGCTTTCTTT; CDR3aa: CASSIVGGSTEAFF
j_gene: TRBJ2-2; v_gene: TRBV2; d_gene: .; abundance: .; CDR3nt: TGTGCCAGCAGGTTTGGGACCGGGGAGCTGTTTTTT; CDR3aa: CASRFGTGELFF
j_gene: TRBJ2-1; v_gene: TRBV28; d_gene: TRBD1; abundance: .; CDR3nt: TGTGCCAGCAGTCGACAGGGATTCCATGAGCAGTTCTTC; CDR3aa: CASSRQGFHEQFF
j_gene: TRBJ2-5; v_gene: TRBV9; d_gene: .; abundance: .; CDR3nt: TGTGCCAGCAGCCTTGGGGGCACCCAAGAGACCCAGTACTTC; CDR3aa: CASSLGGTQETQYF
j_gene: TRBJ2-7; v_gene: TRBV6-1; d_gene: .; abundance: .; CDR3nt: TGTGCCAGCACCGATGGCTACTACGAGCAGTACTTC; CDR3aa: CASTDGYYEQYF
j_gene: TRBJ1-3; v_gene: TRBV28; d_gene: .; abundance: .; CDR3nt: TGTGCCAGCAGTGCCTTCTACGGAAACACCATATATTTT; CDR3aa: CASSAFYGNTIYF
j_gene: TRBJ2-1; v_gene: TRBV5-8; d_gene: TRBD1; abundance: .; CDR3nt: TGTGCCAGCAGACCAGGGGACAGGGGGATTAAGAATGAGCAGTTCTTC; CDR3aa: CASRPGDRGIKNEQFF
j_gene: TRBJ1-4; v_gene: TRBV11-1; d_gene: TRBD1; abundance: .; CDR3nt: TGTGCCAGCAGCCCCGGGACAGGGGGTTTTGAAAAACTGTTTTTT; CDR3aa: CASSPGTGGFEKLFF
j_gene: TRBJ1-2; v_gene: TRBV5-8; d_gene: .; abundance: .; CDR3nt: TGTGCCAGCAGCTTGGTCCCTTTTCAGGACACCTTC; CDR3aa: CASSLVPFQDTF
j_gene: TRBJ2-5; v_gene: TRBV6-1; d_gene: .; abundance: .; CDR3nt: TGTGCCAGCAGTGAAGTCAGCGGGGAGACCCAGTACTTC; CDR3aa: CASSEVSGETQYF
j_gene: TRBJ1-2; v_gene: TRBV5-4; d_gene: TRBD1; abundance: .; CDR3nt: TGTGCCAGCAGCCTAGGACAGGGTCAAGGCTACACCTTC; CDR3aa: CASSLGQGQGYTF
j_gene: TRBJ1-1; v_gene: TRBV6-6; d_gene: .; abundance: .; CDR3nt: TGTGCCAGCAGTTACTCCAGGGGTCCTGAAGCTTTCTTT; CDR3aa: CASSYSRGPEAFF
j_gene: TRBJ2-7; v_gene: TRBV7-9; d_gene: .; abundance: once; CDR3nt: TGTGCCAGCAGCTTAGCTAACAGCTACGAGCAGTACTTC; CDR3aa: CASSLANSYEQYF
j_gene: TRBJ2-7; v_gene: TRBV28; d_gene: .; abundance: .; CDR3nt: TGTGCCAGCAGTTTATCTTCCGACAGTTCCTACGAGCAGTACTTC; CDR3aa: CASSLSSDSSYEQYF
j_gene: TRBJ2-7; v_gene: TRBV19; d_gene: TRBD1; abundance: .; CDR3nt: TGTGCCAGTAGTATGGGGCAGGGGGCCTACGAGCAGTACTTC; CDR3aa: CASSMGQGAYEQYF
j_gene: TRBJ2-5; v_gene: TRBV5-1; d_gene: .; abundance: .; CDR3nt: TGCGCCAGCACACTTTTGCCAGGGCAGCAAGAGACCCAGTACTTC; CDR3aa: CASTLLPGQQETQYF
j_gene: TRBJ1-2; v_gene: TRBV27; d_gene: TRBD1; abundance: .; CDR3nt: TGTGCCAGCAGCCCCGGACAGGGTTATGGCTACACCTTC; CDR3aa: CASSPGQGYGYTF
j_gene: TRBJ2-6; v_gene: TRBV28; d_gene: .; abundance: .; CDR3nt: TGTGCCAGCAGTCCCTCCTCCATCTCTGGGGCCAACGTCCTGACTTTC; CDR3aa: CASSPSSISGANVLTF
j_gene: TRBJ2-7; v_gene: TRBV4-1; d_gene: TRBD2; abundance: .; CDR3nt: TGCGCCAGCAGCCAGGGTGAAGCGGGAAACGAGCAGTACTTC; CDR3aa: CASSQGEAGNEQYF
j_gene: TRBJ2-7; v_gene: TRBV5-1; d_gene: .; abundance: .; CDR3nt: TGCGCCAGCAGCTTGGCGATTGAACGGTCCTACGAGCAGTACTTC; CDR3aa: CASSLAIERSYEQYF